These 9 T cell receptor beta chains were sequenced from one sample in a study of blood T cell repertoires in COVID-19. Using immunoSEQ multiplex PCR, the repertoire was profiled, and TCRdb retains in-frame clones only, with some absent. The table has 93,000 or so clones, more than 70% seen once. Sequencing was performed on peripheral blood. Receptor source: a woman aged 55-69 years with acute or convalescent COVID-19.

This chain uses TRBV6-5 with TRBJ1-1; tentatively, D is TRBD1 (6 bases). Germline CDR1 and CDR2: MNHEY and SVGAGI. Trimming removed 7 bases at V and 3 bases at J, with 12 bases between. The CDR3 extends over 13 amino acids. CDR3 region: CASTREGDTEAFF. The CDR3 DNA is TGTGCCAGCACCCGGGAGGGGGACACTGAAGCTTTCTTT.

This clone was picked up one time. The chain combines TRBV27 with TRBJ1-5; 7 bases agree with TRBD1. Germline trimming cut 6 bases from V and 5 bases from J; bases unmatched to any gene: 10. The CDR3 totals 15 residues. In germline, CDR1 is MNHEY, CDR2 SMNVEV (reference sequence). In DNA form, the CDR3 reads TGTGCCAGCAGCCCGGGACAGACTTTCCATCAGCCCCAGCATTTT. Amino acids: CASSPGQTFHQPQHF.

V and J are TRBV5-1 and TRBJ2-3, with 12 bases identical to TRBD2. Losses at the gene ends were 3 bases for V and 0 bases for J; bases not matched to a gene: 5. CDR3 length: 17 amino acids. Germline V CDR1 and CDR2: SGHRS, YFSETQ. The CDR3 protein is CASSYNGLAGSTDTQYF. The CDR3 DNA reads TGCGCCAGCAGCTATAACGGACTAGCGGGGAGCACAGATACGCAGTATTTT.

V is TRBV14 and J is TRBJ2-2; 7 bases are shared with TRBD2. Germline V gives CDR1 SGHDN, CDR2 FVKESK. The trim removed 3 bases at V and 3 bases at J, leaving 7 bases unmatched. This CDR3 has 16 amino acids. The CDR3 loop is CASSHRLGRDTGELFF. The DNA for the CDR3 is TGTGCCAGCAGCCACCGACTAGGGAGGGACACCGGGGAGCTGTTTTTT.

The genes are TRBV19 and TRBJ1-2; 11 bases fit TRBD1. The CDR3 loop spans 16 amino acids. J was trimmed by 6 bases and V by 7 bases; bases with no gene match: 13. CDR1 is LNHDA, CDR2 SQIVND, per germline (reference sequence). The CDR3 coding sequence is TGTGCCAGTAAGCGGTCGGGACAGGGGGGTTCAGATGGCTACACCTTC. It codes for CASKRSGQGGSDGYTF.

The V call is TRBV24-1, the J call TRBJ2-5, with 9 bases aligning to TRBD2. Germline V gene sequence: CDR1 KGHDR, CDR2 SFDVKD. J was trimmed by 5 bases and V by 4 bases; bases with no gene match: 7. The CDR3 is made up of 15 amino acids. This CDR3 is CATSEAGGPGETQYF. Here the CDR3 DNA reads TGTGCCACCAGTGAGGCGGGAGGGCCGGGGGAGACCCAGTACTTC.

This chain links TRBV5-1 with TRBJ2-7; possibly TRBD2 for D (5 bases). With 5 bases removed from V and 7 bases from J, the gap between germline ends came to 16 bases. Germline assignment: CDR1 SGHRS and CDR2 YFSETQ. The CDR3 extends over 13 amino acids. CDR3 sequence: CASSEGPAREQYF. The CDR3 DNA follows: TGCGCCAGCAGTGAGGGTCCAGCGCGGGAGCAGTACTTC.

This clone showed up just a few times. This chain links TRBV19 with TRBJ1-3; 7 positions agree with TRBD1. This CDR3 region has 17 residues. V lost 5 bases, J lost 0 bases, and 10 bases stayed unmatched. Germline V gives CDR1 LNHDA, CDR2 SQIVND (reference sequence). CDR3 amino acids: CASSSRPGQLSGNTIYF. Written as DNA, the CDR3 is TGTGCCAGTAGTTCCCGACCGGGACAGCTCTCTGGAAACACCATATATTTT.

In its sample, this clone was seen once. This chain links TRBV21-1 with TRBJ2-1; TRBD2 is taken as the D call from the table, unchecked against the DNA. TRBV21-1 is given as a pseudogene. This CDR3 is 15 amino acids long. The CDR3 nucleotides read TGTGCCAGCCGCAGGTCTAATAATAAGTGCAATGAGCAGTTCTTC. Encoded protein: CASRRSNNKCNEQFF.